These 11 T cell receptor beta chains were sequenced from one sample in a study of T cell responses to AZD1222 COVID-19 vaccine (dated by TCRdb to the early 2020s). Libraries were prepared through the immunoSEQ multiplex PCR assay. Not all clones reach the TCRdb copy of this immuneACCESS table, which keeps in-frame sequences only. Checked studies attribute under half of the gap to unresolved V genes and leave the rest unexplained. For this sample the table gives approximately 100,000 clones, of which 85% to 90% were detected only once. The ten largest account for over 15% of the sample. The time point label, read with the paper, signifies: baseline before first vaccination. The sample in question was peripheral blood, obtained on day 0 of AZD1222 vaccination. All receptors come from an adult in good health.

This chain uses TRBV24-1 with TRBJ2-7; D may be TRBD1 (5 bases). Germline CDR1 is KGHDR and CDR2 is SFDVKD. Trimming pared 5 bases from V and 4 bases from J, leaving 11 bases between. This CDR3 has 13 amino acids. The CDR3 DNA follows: TGTGCCACCAGTGGCAGGGTGGGGTACGAGCAGTACTTC. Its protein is CATSGRVGYEQYF.

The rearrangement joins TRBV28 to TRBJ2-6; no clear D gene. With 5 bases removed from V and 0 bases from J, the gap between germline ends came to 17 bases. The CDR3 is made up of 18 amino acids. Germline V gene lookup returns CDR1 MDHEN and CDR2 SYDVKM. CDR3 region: CASSASWPLSSGANVLTF. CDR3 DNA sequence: TGTGCCAGCAGTGCAAGCTGGCCACTGAGCTCTGGGGCCAACGTCCTGACTTTC.

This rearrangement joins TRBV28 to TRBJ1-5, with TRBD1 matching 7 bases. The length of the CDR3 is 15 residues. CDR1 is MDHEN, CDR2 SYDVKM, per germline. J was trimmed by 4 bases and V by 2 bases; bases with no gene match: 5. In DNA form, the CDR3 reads TGTGCCAGCAGTTTACGCCAGGGGGAAAATCAGCCCCAGCATTTT. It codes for CASSLRQGENQPQHF. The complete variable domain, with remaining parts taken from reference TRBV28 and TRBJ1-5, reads DVKVTQSSRYLVKRTGEKVFLECVQDMDHENMFWYRQDPGLGLRLIYFSYDVKMKEKGDIPEGYSVSREKKERFSLILESASTNQTSMYLCASSLRQGENQPQHFGDGTRLSIL.

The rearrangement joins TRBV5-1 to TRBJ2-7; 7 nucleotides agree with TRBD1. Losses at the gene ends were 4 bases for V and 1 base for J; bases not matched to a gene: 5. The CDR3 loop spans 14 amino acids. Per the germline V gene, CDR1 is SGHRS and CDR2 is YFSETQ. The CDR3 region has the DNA TGCGCCAGCAGCCCCGGGACAGTTTCCTACGAGCAGTACTTC. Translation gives CASSPGTVSYEQYF.

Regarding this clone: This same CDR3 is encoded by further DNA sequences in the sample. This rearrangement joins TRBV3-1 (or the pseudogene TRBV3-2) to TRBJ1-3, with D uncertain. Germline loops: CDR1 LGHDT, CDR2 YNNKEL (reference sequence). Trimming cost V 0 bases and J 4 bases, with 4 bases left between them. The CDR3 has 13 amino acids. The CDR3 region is CASSQEGGNTIYF. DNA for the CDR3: TGTGCCAGCAGCCAAGAGGGCGGAAACACCATATATTTT.

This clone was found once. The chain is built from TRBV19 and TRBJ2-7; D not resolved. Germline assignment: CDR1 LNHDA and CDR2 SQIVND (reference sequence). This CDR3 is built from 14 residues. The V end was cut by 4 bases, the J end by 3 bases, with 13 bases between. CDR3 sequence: CASSRSRPHYEQYF. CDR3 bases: TGTGCCAGTAGTAGGTCGAGACCCCACTACGAGCAGTACTTC. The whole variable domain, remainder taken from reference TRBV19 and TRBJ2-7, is DGGITQSPKYLFRKEGQNVTLSCEQNLNHDAMYWYRQDPGQGLRLIYYSQIVNDFQKGDIAEGYSVSREKKESFPLTVTSAQKNPTAFYLCASSRSRPHYEQYFGPGTRLTVT.

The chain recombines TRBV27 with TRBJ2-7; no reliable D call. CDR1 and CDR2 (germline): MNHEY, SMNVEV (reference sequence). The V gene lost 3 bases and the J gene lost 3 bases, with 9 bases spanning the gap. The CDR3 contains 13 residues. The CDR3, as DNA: TGTGCCAGCAGTTTCTCACCGTACTACGAGCAGTACTTC. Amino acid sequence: CASSFSPYYEQYF.

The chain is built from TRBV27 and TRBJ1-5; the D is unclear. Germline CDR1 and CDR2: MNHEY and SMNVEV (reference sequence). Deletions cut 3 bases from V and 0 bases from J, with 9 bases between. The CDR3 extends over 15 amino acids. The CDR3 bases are TGTGCCAGCAGTTTCTCCGCAACTAGCAATCAGCCCCAGCATTTT. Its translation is CASSFSATSNQPQHF.

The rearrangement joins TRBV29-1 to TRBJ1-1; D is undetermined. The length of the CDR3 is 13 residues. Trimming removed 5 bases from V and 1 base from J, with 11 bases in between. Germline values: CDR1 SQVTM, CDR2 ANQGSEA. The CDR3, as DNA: TGCAGCGTTCGTAGAAACAGGAACACTGAAGCTTTCTTT. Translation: CSVRRNRNTEAFF.

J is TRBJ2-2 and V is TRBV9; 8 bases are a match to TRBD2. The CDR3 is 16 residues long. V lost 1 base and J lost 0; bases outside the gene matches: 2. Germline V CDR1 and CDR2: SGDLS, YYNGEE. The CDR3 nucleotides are TGTGCCAGCAGCGTAAGCGGGAGACCGAACACCGGGGAGCTGTTTTTT. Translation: CASSVSGRPNTGELFF. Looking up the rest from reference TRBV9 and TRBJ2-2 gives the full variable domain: DSGVTQTPKHLITATGQRVTLRCSPRSGDLSVYWYQQSLDQGLQFLIQYYNGEERAKGNILERFSAQQFPDLHSELNLSSLELGDSALYFCASSVSGRPNTGELFFGEGSRLTVL.

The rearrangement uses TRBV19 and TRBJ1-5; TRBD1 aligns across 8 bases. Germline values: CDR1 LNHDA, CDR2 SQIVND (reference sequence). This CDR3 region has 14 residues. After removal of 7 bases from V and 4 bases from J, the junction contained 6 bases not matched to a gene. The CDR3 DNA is TGTGCCAGTACCTCGGGACAGGATAATCAGCCCCAGCATTTT. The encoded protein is CASTSGQDNQPQHF. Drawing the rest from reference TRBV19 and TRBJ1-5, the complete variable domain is DGGITQSPKYLFRKEGQNVTLSCEQNLNHDAMYWYRQDPGQGLRLIYYSQIVNDFQKGDIAEGYSVSREKKESFPLTVTSAQKNPTAFYLCASTSGQDNQPQHFGDGTRLSIL.